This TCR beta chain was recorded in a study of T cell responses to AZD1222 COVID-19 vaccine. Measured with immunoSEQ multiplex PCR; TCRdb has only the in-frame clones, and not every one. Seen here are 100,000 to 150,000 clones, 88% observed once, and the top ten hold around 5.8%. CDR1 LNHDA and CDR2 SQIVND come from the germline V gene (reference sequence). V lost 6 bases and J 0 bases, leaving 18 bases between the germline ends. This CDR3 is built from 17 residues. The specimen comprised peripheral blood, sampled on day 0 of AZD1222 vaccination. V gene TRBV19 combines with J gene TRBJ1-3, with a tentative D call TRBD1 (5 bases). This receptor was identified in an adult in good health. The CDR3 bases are TGTGCCAGTAGCACTCGGTGGGGGTACTCCTCTGGAAACACCATATATTTT. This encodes CASSTRWGYSSGNTIYF.